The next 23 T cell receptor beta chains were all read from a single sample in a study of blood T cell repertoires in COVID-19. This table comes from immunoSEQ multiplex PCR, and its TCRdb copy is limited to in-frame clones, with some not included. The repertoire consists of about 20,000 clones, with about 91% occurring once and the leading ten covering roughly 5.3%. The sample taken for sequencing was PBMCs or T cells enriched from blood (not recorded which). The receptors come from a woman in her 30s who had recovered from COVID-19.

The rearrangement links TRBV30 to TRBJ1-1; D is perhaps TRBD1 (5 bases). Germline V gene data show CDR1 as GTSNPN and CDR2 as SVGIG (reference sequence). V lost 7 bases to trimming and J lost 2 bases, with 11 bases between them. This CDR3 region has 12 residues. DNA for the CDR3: TGTGCCTTCGGCGGGGGAAACACTGAAGCTTTCTTT. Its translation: CAFGGGNTEAFF.

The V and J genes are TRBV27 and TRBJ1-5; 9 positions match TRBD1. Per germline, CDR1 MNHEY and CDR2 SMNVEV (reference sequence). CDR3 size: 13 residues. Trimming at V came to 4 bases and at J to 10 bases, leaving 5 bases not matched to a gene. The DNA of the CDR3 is TGTGCCAGCAGTTCACTGGGACAGGGACCCCAGCATTTT. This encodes CASSSLGQGPQHF.

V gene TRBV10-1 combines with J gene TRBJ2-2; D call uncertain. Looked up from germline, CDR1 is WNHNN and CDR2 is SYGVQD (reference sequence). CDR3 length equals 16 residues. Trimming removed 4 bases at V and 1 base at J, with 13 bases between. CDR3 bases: TGCGCCAGCAGTGGAGGCGCGGCGGAGAACACCGGGGAGCTGTTTTTT. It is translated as CASSGGAAENTGELFF.

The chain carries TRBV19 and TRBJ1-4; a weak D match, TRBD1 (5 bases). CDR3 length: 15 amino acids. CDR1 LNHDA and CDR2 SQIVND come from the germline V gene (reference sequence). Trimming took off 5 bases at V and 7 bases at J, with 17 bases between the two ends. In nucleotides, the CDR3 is TGTGCCAGTAGTCCCGGACACTTTATTGTTGAAAAACTGTTTTTT. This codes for CASSPGHFIVEKLFF.

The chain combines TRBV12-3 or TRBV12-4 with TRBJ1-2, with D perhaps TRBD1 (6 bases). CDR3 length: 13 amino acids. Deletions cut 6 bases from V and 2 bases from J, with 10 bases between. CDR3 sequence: CASSPTGNYGYTF. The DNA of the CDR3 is TGTGCCAGCAGCCCTACAGGGAACTATGGCTACACCTTC.

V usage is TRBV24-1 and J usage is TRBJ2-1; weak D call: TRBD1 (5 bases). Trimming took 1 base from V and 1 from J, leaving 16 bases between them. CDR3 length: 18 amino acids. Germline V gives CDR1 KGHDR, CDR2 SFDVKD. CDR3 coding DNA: TGTGCCACCAGTGATTTCCCTGACAGATCTTCTTCCTACAATGAGCAGTTCTTC. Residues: CATSDFPDRSSSYNEQFF.

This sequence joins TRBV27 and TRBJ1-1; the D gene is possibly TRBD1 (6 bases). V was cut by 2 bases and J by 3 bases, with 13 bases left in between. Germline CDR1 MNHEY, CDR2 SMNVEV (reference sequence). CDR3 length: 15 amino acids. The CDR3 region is CASSLGGRGYTEAFF. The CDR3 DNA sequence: TGTGCCAGCAGTTTAGGCGGCAGGGGTTACACTGAAGCTTTCTTT.

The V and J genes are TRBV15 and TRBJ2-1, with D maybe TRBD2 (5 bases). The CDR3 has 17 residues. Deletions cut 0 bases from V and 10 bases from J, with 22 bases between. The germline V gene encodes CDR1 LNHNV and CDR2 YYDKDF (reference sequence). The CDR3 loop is CATSRDLPSFTIGEQFF. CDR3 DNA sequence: TGTGCCACCAGCAGAGATTTACCTAGCTTCACTATAGGGGAGCAGTTCTTC.

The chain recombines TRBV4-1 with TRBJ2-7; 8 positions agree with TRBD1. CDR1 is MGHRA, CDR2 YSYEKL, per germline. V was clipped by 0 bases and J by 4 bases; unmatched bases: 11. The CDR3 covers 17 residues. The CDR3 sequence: CASSQELLDRAVYEQYF. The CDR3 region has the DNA TGCGCCAGCAGCCAAGAGTTGCTGGACAGGGCTGTTTACGAGCAGTACTTC.

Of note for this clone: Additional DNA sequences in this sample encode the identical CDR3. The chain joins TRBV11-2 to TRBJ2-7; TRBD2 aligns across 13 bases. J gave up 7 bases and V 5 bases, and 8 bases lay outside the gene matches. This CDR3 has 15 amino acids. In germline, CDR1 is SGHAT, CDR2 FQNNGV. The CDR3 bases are TGTGCCAGCAGCCCGGGACTAGCGGGACCGGAGGAGCAGTACTTC. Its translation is CASSPGLAGPEEQYF.

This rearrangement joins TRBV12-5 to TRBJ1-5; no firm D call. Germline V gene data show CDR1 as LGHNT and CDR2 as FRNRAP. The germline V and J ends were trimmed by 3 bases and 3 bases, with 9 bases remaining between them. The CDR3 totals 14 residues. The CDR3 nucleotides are TGTGCTAGTGGTTTCCTCGACTTCAATCAGCCCCAGCATTTT. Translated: CASGFLDFNQPQHF.

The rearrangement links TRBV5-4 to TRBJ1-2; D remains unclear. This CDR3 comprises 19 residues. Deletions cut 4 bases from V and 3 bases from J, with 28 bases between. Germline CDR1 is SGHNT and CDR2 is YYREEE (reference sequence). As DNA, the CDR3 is TGTGCCAGCAGCCCGGAGGTTTGGGCGCAGGCAAGATCCGACTATGGCTACACCTTC. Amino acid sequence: CASSPEVWAQARSDYGYTF.

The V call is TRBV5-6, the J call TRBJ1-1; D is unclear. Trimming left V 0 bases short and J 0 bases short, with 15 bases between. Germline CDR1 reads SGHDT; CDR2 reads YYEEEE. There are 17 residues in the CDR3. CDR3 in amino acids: CASSLARRVGLNTEAFF. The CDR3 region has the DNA TGTGCCAGCAGCTTGGCTAGGAGGGTGGGGTTGAACACTGAAGCTTTCTTT.

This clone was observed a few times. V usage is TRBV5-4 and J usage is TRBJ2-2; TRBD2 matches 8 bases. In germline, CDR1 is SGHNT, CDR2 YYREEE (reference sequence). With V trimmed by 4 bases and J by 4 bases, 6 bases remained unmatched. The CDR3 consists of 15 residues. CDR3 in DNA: TGTGCCAGCAGCAACGGGGGGGCGGTCACCGGGGAGCTGTTTTTT. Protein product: CASSNGGAVTGELFF. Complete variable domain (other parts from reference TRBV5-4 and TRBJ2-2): ETGVTQSPTHLIKTRGQQVTLRCSSQSGHNTVSWYQQALGQGPQFIFQYYREEENGRGNFPPRFSGLQFPNYSSELNVNALELDDSALYLCASSNGGAVTGELFFGEGSRLTVL.

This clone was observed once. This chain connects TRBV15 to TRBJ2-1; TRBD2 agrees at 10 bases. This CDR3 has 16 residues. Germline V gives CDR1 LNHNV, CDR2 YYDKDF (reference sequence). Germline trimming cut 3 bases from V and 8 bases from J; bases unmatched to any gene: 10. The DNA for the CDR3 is TGTGCCACCAGCAGGAGAGGAGCGGGGGGGCCGGATGAGCAGTTCTTC. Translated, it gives CATSRRGAGGPDEQFF.

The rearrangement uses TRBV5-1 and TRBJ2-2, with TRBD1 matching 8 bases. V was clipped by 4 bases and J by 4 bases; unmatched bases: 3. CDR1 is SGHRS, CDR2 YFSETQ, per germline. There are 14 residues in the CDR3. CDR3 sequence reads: CASSAQGGTGELFF. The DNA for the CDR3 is TGCGCCAGCAGCGCACAGGGGGGCACCGGGGAGCTGTTTTTT. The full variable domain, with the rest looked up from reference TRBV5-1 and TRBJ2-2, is KAGVTQTPRYLIKTRGQQVTLSCSPISGHRSVSWYQQTPGQGLQFLFEYFSETQRNKGNFPGRFSGRQFSNSRSEMNVSTLELGDSALYLCASSAQGGTGELFFGEGSRLTVL.

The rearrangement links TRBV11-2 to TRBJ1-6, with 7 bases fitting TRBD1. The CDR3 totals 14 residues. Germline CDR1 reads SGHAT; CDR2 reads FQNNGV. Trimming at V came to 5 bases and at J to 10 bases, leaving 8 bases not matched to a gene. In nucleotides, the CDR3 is TGTGCCAGCAGCCCAGGGGCAGGGGGGTCACCCCTCCACTTT. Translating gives CASSPGAGGSPLHF.

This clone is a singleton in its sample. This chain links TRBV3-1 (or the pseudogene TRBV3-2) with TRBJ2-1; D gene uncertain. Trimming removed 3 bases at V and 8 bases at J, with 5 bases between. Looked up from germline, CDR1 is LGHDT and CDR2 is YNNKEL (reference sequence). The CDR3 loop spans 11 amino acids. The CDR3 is CASSHSYEQFF. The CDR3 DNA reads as TGTGCCAGCAGCCACTCCTATGAGCAGTTCTTC.

In DNA, the CDR3 is TGTGCCAGCAGTTTAGGCCAGGGGGAAGGTGAAGCTTTCTTT. Translation: CASSLGQGEGEAFF. V and J are TRBV27 and TRBJ1-1; 7 nucleotides agree with TRBD1. In germline, CDR1 is MNHEY, CDR2 SMNVEV (reference sequence). There are 14 residues in the CDR3. V was clipped by 2 bases and J by 7 bases; unmatched bases: 7.

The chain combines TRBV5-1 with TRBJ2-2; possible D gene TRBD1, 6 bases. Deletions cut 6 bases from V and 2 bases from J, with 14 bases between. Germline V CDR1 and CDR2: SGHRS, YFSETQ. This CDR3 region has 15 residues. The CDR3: CASTIRTVNTGELFF. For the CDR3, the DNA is TGCGCCAGCACAATAAGGACAGTTAACACCGGGGAGCTGTTTTTT.

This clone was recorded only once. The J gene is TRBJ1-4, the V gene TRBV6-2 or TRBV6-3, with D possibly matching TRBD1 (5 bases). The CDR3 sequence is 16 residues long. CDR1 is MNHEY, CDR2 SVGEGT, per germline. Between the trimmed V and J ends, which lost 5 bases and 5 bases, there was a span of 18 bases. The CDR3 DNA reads TGTGCCAGCAGTACCCCCCGGGGGGGAAAGAATGAAAAACTGTTTTTT. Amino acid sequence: CASSTPRGGKNEKLFF.

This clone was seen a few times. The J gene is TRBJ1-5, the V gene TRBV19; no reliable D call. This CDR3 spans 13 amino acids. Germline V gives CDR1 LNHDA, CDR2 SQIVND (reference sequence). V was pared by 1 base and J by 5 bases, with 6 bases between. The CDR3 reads CASSIGQYQPQHF. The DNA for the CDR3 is TGTGCCAGTAGTATAGGTCAATATCAGCCCCAGCATTTT. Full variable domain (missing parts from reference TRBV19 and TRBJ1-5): DGGITQSPKYLFRKEGQNVTLSCEQNLNHDAMYWYRQDPGQGLRLIYYSQIVNDFQKGDIAEGYSVSREKKESFPLTVTSAQKNPTAFYLCASSIGQYQPQHFGDGTRLSIL.

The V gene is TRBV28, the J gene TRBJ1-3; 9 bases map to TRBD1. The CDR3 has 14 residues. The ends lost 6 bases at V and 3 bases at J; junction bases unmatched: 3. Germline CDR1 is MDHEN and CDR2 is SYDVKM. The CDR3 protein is CASSWTGVGNTIYF. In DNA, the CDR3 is TGTGCCAGCAGCTGGACAGGGGTTGGAAACACCATATATTTT.